This is a list of T cell receptor beta chains from one sample in a study of OX40 agonist ivuxolimab in advanced cancers. The method was immunoSEQ multiplex PCR; TCRdb's version includes in-frame clones alone and lacks a portion of them. Counted here are around 43,000 clones, roughly nine tenths occurring once; the ten biggest clones make up about 13%. The sample here was CD4+ or CD8+ T cells sorted from blood, taken in a trial of the OX40 agonist ivuxolimab. The receptors were sampled from an adult with an advanced solid tumor such as melanoma, head and neck, liver or kidney cancer. Both conserved end residues are part of each CDR3. Fields, in order: clone size, D gene, J gene, V gene, CDR3 DNA, CDR3 protein. D genes are given only for firm matches. Not all rows give a size; the values are once, few, many and, for expanded clones, a class.

>.|.|TRBJ1-5|TRBV4-1
TGCGCCAGCAGCCATACGGAAGGGCCCCAGCATTTT
CASSHTEGPQHF
>.|.|TRBJ2-7|TRBV6-1
TGTGCCAGCAGTGCCGCTGGTGGTAGAACACCCTCCTACGAGCAGTACTTC
CASSAAGGRTPSYEQYF
>.|TRBD1|TRBJ2-5|TRBV5-6
TGTGCCAGCAGCTTGGCCGGGACAGGGCAAGAGACCCAGTACTTC
CASSLAGTGQETQYF
>.|.|TRBJ2-6|TRBV27
TGTGCCAGCAGTCCCTGGTCCTCTGGGGCCAACGTCCTGACTTTC
CASSPWSSGANVLTF
>.|.|TRBJ1-5|TRBV6-5
TGTGCCAGCAGTTACGGGGGGAATCAGCCCCAGCATTTT
CASSYGGNQPQHF
>.|.|TRBJ2-5|TRBV11-2
TGTGCCAGCAGCTTCCCTGGACTAATCCGGGAGACCCAGTACTTC
CASSFPGLIRETQYF
>.|TRBD1|TRBJ1-1|TRBV19
TGTGCCAGTACCGTGACAGGGCAGGTCACTGAAGCTTTCTTT
CASTVTGQVTEAFF
>.|.|TRBJ1-1|TRBV6-1
TGTGCCAGCAGTGAAAGTCTTAACACTGAAGCTTTCTTT
CASSESLNTEAFF
>.|TRBD1|TRBJ1-4|TRBV15
TGTGCCACGAATGACAGGGGGGAGAGTGAAAAACTGTTTTTT
CATNDRGESEKLFF
>.|TRBD1|TRBJ2-7|TRBV4-1
TGCGCCAGCAGCCAAGCGGGACAGGGAGTGTACGAGCAGTACTTC
CASSQAGQGVYEQYF
>.|.|TRBJ2-5|TRBV7-8
TGTGCCAGCAGCTTAGTGGGCCCCCGGGTGACCCAGTACTTC
CASSLVGPRVTQYF
>once|.|TRBJ2-3|TRBV4-1
TGCGCCAGCAGCCAAGATGTCTGGGCGGGAGATACGCAGTATTTT
CASSQDVWAGDTQYF
>.|.|TRBJ2-2|TRBV6-5
TGTGCCAGCACGGGGGCGAACACCGGGGAGCTGTTTTTT
CASTGANTGELFF
>.|.|TRBJ1-1|TRBV7-3
TGTGCCAGCAGCCCATCGGGTGGGGACACTGAAGCTTTCTTT
CASSPSGGDTEAFF
>few|.|TRBJ2-3|TRBV7-9
TGTGCCAGCACCACGACCAGGGCAGGGTCAGTCGGAGATACGCAGTATTTT
CASTTTRAGSVGDTQYF
>once|TRBD1|TRBJ1-1|TRBV11-2
TGTGCCAGCAGCGGACAGGGTTGGGACACTGAAGCTTTCTTT
CASSGQGWDTEAFF
>.|.|TRBJ2-7|TRBV19
TGTGCCAGTAGTACTTCGGACGGCTCCTACGAGCAGTACTTC
CASSTSDGSYEQYF
>.|.|TRBJ2-7|TRBV29-1
TGCAGCGTTGATACTGACAGATACGAGCAGTACTTC
CSVDTDRYEQYF
>.|.|TRBJ2-7|TRBV9
TGTGCCAGCAGCGTCGAGGGGGGGGCCACCGACGAGCAGTACTTC
CASSVEGGATDEQYF
>.|TRBD1|TRBJ2-4|TRBV7-9
TGTGCCAGCAGCGGACAGGGGGCGGTTTTTTCCAAAAACATTCAGTACTTC
CASSGQGAVFSKNIQYF
>.|TRBD1|TRBJ1-2|TRBV14
TGTGCCAGCAGCCCTTACGGGACAGGGGTTTATGGCTACACCTTC
CASSPYGTGVYGYTF
>.|TRBD1|TRBJ2-7|TRBV2
TGTGCCAGCAGTGACCCGGACAGGGGGCTCTGGCACGAGCAGTACTTC
CASSDPDRGLWHEQYF
>.|TRBD1|TRBJ2-3|TRBV18
TGTGCCAGCTCACCATCCAAGGGACAGGGCGCAGATACGCAGTATTTT
CASSPSKGQGADTQYF
>.|TRBD2|TRBJ2-7|TRBV10-3
TGTGCCATCAGTGACCCAATCATATTGGGCAGTTCGGGGGGGGACGAGCAGTACTTC
CAISDPIILGSSGGDEQYF
>few|.|TRBJ1-1|TRBV7-3
TGTGCCAGCAGCCAAGCCTCCTACACTGAAGCTTTCTTT
CASSQASYTEAFF
>.|.|TRBJ2-1|TRBV7-3
TGTGCCAGCAGCTTCGGGGGCGGGAATGAGCAGTTCTTC
CASSFGGGNEQFF
>.|TRBD2|TRBJ2-5|TRBV2
TGTGCCAGCGGGGGGACTAGTGGGGGGACCCACCCTCAGCAAGAGACCCAGTACTTC
CASGGTSGGTHPQQETQYF
>.|.|TRBJ1-1|TRBV29-1
TGCAGCGTTGGCCGGATGAACACTGAAGCTTTCTTT
CSVGRMNTEAFF
>.|TRBD2|TRBJ2-7|TRBV7-8
TGTGCCAGCAGACCCGGACTAGGTCTCTACGAGCAGTACTTC
CASRPGLGLYEQYF
>.|.|TRBJ2-7|TRBV7-9
TGTGCCAGCAGCCCACCGGGGGAGAACGAGCAGTACTTC
CASSPPGENEQYF